This TCR beta chain was obtained from a study of T cell responses to AZD1222 COVID-19 vaccine. Overall study results and limits: Sampling captured repertoires only after the peak T cell response. Only a handful of AZD1222 recipients, six or seven in all, had baseline seropositivity.

This clone is a singleton in its sample. The antigen is unknown. Researchers grouped second doses given at about 4 or about 12 weeks into one pool. Method: immunoSEQ multiplex PCR; TCRdb's copy keeps in-frame clones and lacks some. The sample records some 120,000 clones, 88% being singletons. Trimming cost V 11 bases and J 6 bases, with 28 bases left between them. The CDR3 totals 16 residues. Germline V lookup: CDR1 SGHTA, CDR2 FQGNSA. The chain uses TRBV7-2 and TRBJ1-1, with D possibly matching TRBD1 (6 bases). The clonotype comes from an adult who received the AZD1222 COVID-19 vaccine. Sequenced here: peripheral blood, sampled 28 days after the second AZD1222 dose. This CDR3 is CASNLVGGGSISEAFF. The CDR3 nucleotides read TGTGCCTCTAATTTAGTGGGAGGGGGGTCTATCTCTGAAGCTTTCTTT.